This T cell receptor beta chain is from a study of glioma-infiltrating T cells. With 5 bases clipped from V and 5 bases from J, the junction kept 8 bases outside the gene matches. The CDR3 covers 14 residues. Germline V gives CDR1 SEHNR, CDR2 FQNEAQ (reference sequence). The iRepertoire nested amplicon-rescue multiplex PCR amplified TCR alpha and beta CDR3s from RNA. Input was roughly 100-450 ng of tissue mRNA or PBMC total RNA. A single record per CDR3 protein comes from TCRdb applying MiXCR to the multiplex PCR reads. This sample has about 140,000 distinct CDR3 sequences; 35% to 50% occur once, and the top ten carry roughly 20%. A remark on this clonotype: Antigen: not known.

The study, taken as a whole, reports: CDR3 overlap between tissue and blood was very small. Tissue-blood divergence was below expectation in non-neoplastic patients, above in gliomas.

The specimen sequenced was glioma tissue, nonneoplastic brain tissue, or PBMCs (not recorded which). The genes are TRBV7-9 and TRBJ2-7, with 8 positions matching TRBD1. The receptor comes from a human donor with low-grade glioma or glioblastoma, undergoing nonglioma brain surgery, or in good health (not recorded which). The CDR3 region is CASSPQGARNEQYF. CDR3 in DNA: TGTGCCAGCAGCCCCCAGGGGGCGCGTAACGAGCAGTACTTC.